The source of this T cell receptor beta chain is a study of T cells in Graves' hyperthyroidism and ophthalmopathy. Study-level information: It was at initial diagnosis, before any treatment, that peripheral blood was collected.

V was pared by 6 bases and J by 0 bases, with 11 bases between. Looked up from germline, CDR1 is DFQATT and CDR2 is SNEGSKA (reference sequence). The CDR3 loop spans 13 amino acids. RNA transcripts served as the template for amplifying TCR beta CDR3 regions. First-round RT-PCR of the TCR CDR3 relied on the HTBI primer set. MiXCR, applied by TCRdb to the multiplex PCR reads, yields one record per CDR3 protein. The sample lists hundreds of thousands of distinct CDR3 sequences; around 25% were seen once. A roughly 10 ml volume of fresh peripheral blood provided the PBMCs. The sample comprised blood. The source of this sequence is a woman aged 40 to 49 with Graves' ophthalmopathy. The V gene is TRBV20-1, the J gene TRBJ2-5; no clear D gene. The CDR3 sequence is CSADLSNQETQYF. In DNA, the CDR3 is TGCAGTGCCGATCTCAGTAACCAAGAGACCCAGTACTTC.